Shown below are 20 T cell receptor beta chains from a single sample sequenced in a study of blood T cell repertoires in COVID-19. Clones were sequenced by immunoSEQ multiplex PCR, and TCRdb holds only the in-frame ones, with some missing. The top ten hold 6.5% to 7% of the sample, which has 150,000 to 200,000 clones, 80% seen once. The specimen sequenced was peripheral blood. Receptors were obtained from a man aged 65 to 85 with active or convalescent COVID-19.

This clone was counted between two and nine times. J is TRBJ1-2 and V is TRBV13; D unresolved. The CDR3 contains 14 residues. Per germline, CDR1 PRHDT and CDR2 FYEKMQ (reference sequence). The germline V and J ends were trimmed by 3 bases and 2 bases, with 10 bases remaining between them. CDR3 amino acids: CASSFKTRNYGYTF. Here the CDR3 DNA reads TGTGCCAGCAGCTTTAAAACCAGAAACTATGGCTACACCTTC.

The genes are TRBV5-4 and TRBJ2-2; a weak D match, TRBD2 (7 bases). The germline V and J ends were trimmed by 0 bases and 6 bases, with 15 bases remaining between them. CDR3 length: 16 residues. Germline CDR1 is SGHNT and CDR2 is YYREEE (reference sequence). Written as DNA, the CDR3 is TGTGCCAGCAGCTTGGCCCGGGGGGCACGGTCCGGGGAGCTGTTTTTT. It yields the protein CASSLARGARSGELFF.

The chain joins TRBV15 to TRBJ2-7, with 12 bases matching TRBD1. Germline-derived CDR1 and CDR2 are LNHNV and YYDKDF (reference sequence). This CDR3 is built from 18 residues. J lost 2 bases, V lost 6 bases, and 14 bases had no gene match. The CDR3 DNA is TGTGCCACCAGTCCCGGGACAGGGGGCTCCCTAGGGCCCTACGAGCAGTACTTC. Translation: CATSPGTGGSLGPYEQYF.

V and J are TRBV7-9 and TRBJ2-7; TRBD1 matches 10 bases. The V gene's germline CDR1 is SEHNR and CDR2 FQNEAQ (reference sequence). The CDR3 spans 14 residues. Germline trimming cut 4 bases from V and 2 bases from J; bases unmatched to any gene: 2. In DNA form, the CDR3 reads TGTGCCAGCAGCTGGGGGACAGGGGCCTACGAGCAGTACTTC. Its protein product is CASSWGTGAYEQYF.

The chain joins TRBV5-1 to TRBJ1-3; D ambiguous. Trimming pared 1 base from V and 0 bases from J, leaving 14 bases between. CDR3 length: 17 residues. Germline V lookup: CDR1 SGHRS, CDR2 YFSETQ. The CDR3 reads CASSLLGTTLSGNTIYF. The CDR3 region has the DNA TGCGCCAGCAGCTTGCTTGGCACTACACTCTCTGGAAACACCATATATTTT. Combining the CDR3 with reference TRBV5-1 and TRBJ1-3 gives the whole variable domain KAGVTQTPRYLIKTRGQQVTLSCSPISGHRSVSWYQQTPGQGLQFLFEYFSETQRNKGNFPGRFSGRQFSNSRSEMNVSTLELGDSALYLCASSLLGTTLSGNTIYFGEGSWLTVV.

This chain joins TRBV11-3 and TRBJ1-2; 9 bases are a match to TRBD1. This CDR3 is 12 amino acids long. Germline V gives CDR1 SGHNT, CDR2 YENEEA. Trimming took 6 bases from V and 7 from J; bases not matched to a gene: 3. The CDR3 loop is CASRQGAGGYTF. For the CDR3, the DNA is TGTGCCAGCAGACAGGGGGCAGGTGGCTACACCTTC. Full variable domain (rest looked up from reference TRBV11-3 and TRBJ1-2): EAGVVQSPRYKIIEKKQPVAFWCNPISGHNTLYWYLQNLGQGPELLIRYENEEAVDDSQLPKDRFSAERLKGVDSTLKIQPAELGDSAVYLCASRQGAGGYTFGSGTRLTVV.

This chain links TRBV29-1 with TRBJ2-4, with TRBD2 matching 7 bases. This CDR3 comprises 14 residues. J gave up 4 bases and V 1 base, and 4 bases lay outside the gene matches. Germline V gives CDR1 SQVTM, CDR2 ANQGSEA. The CDR3 here is CSVEGGGVKNIQYF. The CDR3 nucleotides read TGCAGCGTTGAAGGGGGAGGGGTAAAAAACATTCAGTACTTC.

The J gene is TRBJ1-3, the V gene TRBV4-1; weak D call: TRBD1 (5 bases). V was pared by 2 bases and J by 0 bases, with 11 bases between. The V gene's germline CDR1 is MGHRA and CDR2 YSYEKL. The CDR3 is 16 amino acids. CDR3 coding DNA: TGCGCCAGCAGCCAAACCAGGGACTACTCTGGAAACACCATATATTTT. Protein product: CASSQTRDYSGNTIYF.

The V and J genes are TRBV7-2 and TRBJ1-1; 12 bases agree with TRBD1. J lost 7 bases, V lost 6 bases, and 6 bases had no gene match. The CDR3 covers 14 residues. CDR1 is SGHTA, CDR2 FQGNSA, per germline. The CDR3 DNA sequence: TGTGCCAGCAGGCCGGGACAGGGGGCGAATGAAGCTTTCTTT. Translation gives CASRPGQGANEAFF. The full variable domain, in which reference TRBV7-2 and TRBJ1-1 provide the parts outside the CDR3, is GAGVSQSPSNKVTEKGKDVELRCDPISGHTALYWYRQSLGQGLEFLIYFQGNSAPDKSGLPSDRFSAERTGGSVSTLTIQRTQQEDSAVYLCASRPGQGANEAFFGQGTRLTVV.

The rearrangement joins TRBV5-4 to TRBJ2-7; D not certain. V was clipped by 4 bases and J by 4 bases, with 21 bases between them. Germline CDR1 reads SGHNT; CDR2 reads YYREEE (reference sequence). The CDR3 is 16 residues long. CDR3 sequence: CASSPAWPTGVYEQYF. CDR3 nucleotides: TGTGCCAGCAGCCCAGCTTGGCCGACCGGAGTATACGAGCAGTACTTC.

The chain is built from TRBV19 and TRBJ1-2; tentatively, D is TRBD1 (5 bases). The CDR3 runs to 13 residues. Germline-derived CDR1 and CDR2 are LNHDA and SQIVND (reference sequence). V was clipped by 7 bases and J by 2 bases, with 11 bases between them. The CDR3 sequence: CASTRDLNYGYTF. The DNA for the CDR3 is TGTGCCAGTACTAGGGACTTGAACTATGGCTACACCTTC.

V and J are TRBV25-1 and TRBJ2-6; the D gene is possibly TRBD1 (5 bases). V was pared by 4 bases and J by 4 bases, with 11 bases between. From germline, CDR1 is MGHDK and CDR2 SYGVNS. The CDR3 has 15 amino acids. The CDR3 DNA reads TGTGCCAGCAGTGCCCAGGGTGTGGGGGCCAACGTCCTGACTTTC. Protein product: CASSAQGVGANVLTF.

The rearrangement uses TRBV7-9 and TRBJ1-1; 7 bases agree with TRBD1. Germline CDR1 SEHNR, CDR2 FQNEAQ (reference sequence). V gave up 4 bases and J gave up 0 bases; unmatched junction bases: 5. CDR3 length: 15 residues. CDR3 protein: CASSYTGQMNTEAFF. For the CDR3, the DNA is TGTGCCAGCAGCTATACGGGACAGATGAACACTGAAGCTTTCTTT.

V and J are TRBV6-5 and TRBJ1-3; the match to TRBD1 covers 7 bases. The CDR3 is 14 amino acids. Germline V lookup: CDR1 MNHEY, CDR2 SVGAGI. The V gene end was trimmed by 8 bases and the J gene end by 4 bases; junction bases not matched to a gene: 8. For the CDR3, the DNA is TGTGCCAGCGAAAACAGGGGCTCAGGAAACACCATATATTTT. This encodes CASENRGSGNTIYF.

This clone is a singleton in its sample. DNA for the CDR3: TGTGCCAGCAACCGACAGGGGGCACTTGAGCAGTTCTTC. Translated, it gives CASNRQGALEQFF. V gene TRBV5-6 combines with J gene TRBJ2-1; TRBD1 aligns across 10 bases. Germline CDR1 SGHDT, CDR2 YYEEEE. Trimming cost V 6 bases and J 9 bases; bases outside gene matches: 6. The CDR3 is 13 residues long.

This clone has only one observation. V usage is TRBV19 and J usage is TRBJ2-3; 11 positions agree with TRBD2. Germline CDR1 reads LNHDA; CDR2 reads SQIVND (reference sequence). The CDR3 is 16 amino acids. The V segment lost 3 bases and the J segment 3 bases; nucleotides outside the gene matches: 5. The CDR3 here is CASSMRLAGGTDTQYF. CDR3 sequence (DNA): TGTGCCAGTAGTATGAGGCTAGCGGGGGGAACAGATACGCAGTATTTT.

The chain uses TRBV20-1 and TRBJ2-3; TRBD2 aligns across 8 bases. V was pared by 6 bases and J by 2 bases, with 10 bases of the junction left unmatched. The CDR3 sequence is 15 residues long. Germline V CDR1 and CDR2: DFQATT, SNEGSKA (reference sequence). This chain's CDR3 is CSASTSGALTDTQYF. CDR3 DNA: TGCAGTGCAAGTACTAGCGGCGCCCTCACAGATACGCAGTATTTT.

V usage is TRBV5-1 and J usage is TRBJ2-2, with a tentative D call TRBD2 (7 bases). CDR3 length equals 15 residues. Germline V gene sequence: CDR1 SGHRS, CDR2 YFSETQ. The V gene lost 0 bases and the J gene lost 6 bases, with 12 bases spanning the gap. CDR3 loop: CASSLDPGGPGELFF. DNA for the CDR3: TGCGCCAGCAGCTTGGATCCCGGGGGGCCCGGGGAGCTGTTTTTT.

The V and J genes are TRBV28 and TRBJ2-1; D is undetermined. The CDR3 is 15 amino acids. V was pared by 6 bases and J by 0 bases, with 12 bases between. Germline loops: CDR1 MDHEN, CDR2 SYDVKM. The CDR3, as DNA: TGTGCCAGCAGCCAACCCCGGAGCTCCTACAATGAGCAGTTCTTC. Protein: CASSQPRSSYNEQFF.

V gene TRBV6-5 combines with J gene TRBJ1-3; 7 bases fit TRBD1. V lost 7 bases to trimming and J lost 4 bases; unmatched junction nucleotides: 10. Germline CDR1 MNHEY, CDR2 SVGAGI. This CDR3 is built from 15 residues. CDR3 in DNA: TGTGCCAGCACTAGAGACAGGGCGCACGGAAACACCATATATTTT. This codes for CASTRDRAHGNTIYF.